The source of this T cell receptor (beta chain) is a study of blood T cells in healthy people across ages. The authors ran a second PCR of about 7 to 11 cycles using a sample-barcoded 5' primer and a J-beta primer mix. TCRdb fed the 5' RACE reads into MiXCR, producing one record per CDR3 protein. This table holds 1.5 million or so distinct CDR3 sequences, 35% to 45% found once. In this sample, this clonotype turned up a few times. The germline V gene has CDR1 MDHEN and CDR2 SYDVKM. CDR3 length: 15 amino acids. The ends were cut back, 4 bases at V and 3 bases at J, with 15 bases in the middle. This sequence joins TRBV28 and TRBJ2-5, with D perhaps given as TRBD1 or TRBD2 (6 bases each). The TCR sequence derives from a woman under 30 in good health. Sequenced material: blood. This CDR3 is CASSYGQRREETQYF. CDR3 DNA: TGTGCCAGCAGTTATGGACAGCGGAGGGAAGAGACCCAGTACTTC.